The next 20 T cell receptor beta chains were all read from a single sample in a study of cytomegalovirus exposure and HLA in healthy donors. PCR involved 60 Vbeta and 13 Jbeta primers. Measured with immunoSEQ multiplex PCR; TCRdb has only the in-frame clones, and not every one. The sample has over 85,000 clones; more than 75% are singletons. Sequenced sample: PBMCs. The receptors come from a man aged 35-49 years in good health and CMV-seronegative.

The rearrangement uses TRBV30 and TRBJ2-5, with D maybe TRBD1 (5 bases). The end of the DNA is better explained by TRBJ2-7, so the J call may be wrong. The CDR3 loop spans 11 amino acids. Germline CDR1 reads GTSNPN; CDR2 reads SVGIG (reference sequence). The CDR3 region has the DNA TGTGCCTGGAGGCAGGGATACGAGCAGTACTTC. Its translation is CAWRQGYEQYF.

The chain uses TRBV28 and TRBJ2-7, with D hard to call. The CDR3 spans 13 residues. Germline CDR1 and CDR2: MDHEN and SYDVKM. Trimming pared 7 bases from V and 0 bases from J, leaving 10 bases between. In DNA form, the CDR3 reads TGTGCCAGCAAATTGAAGCCCTCCTACGAGCAGTACTTC. It is translated as CASKLKPSYEQYF.

The chain recombines TRBV19 with TRBJ2-1; 9 bases are a match to TRBD2. This CDR3 has 14 residues. The germline CDR1 and CDR2 sequences are LNHDA and SQIVND (reference sequence). Trimming at V came to 5 bases and at J to 6 bases, leaving 5 bases not matched to a gene. The DNA of the CDR3 is TGTGCCAGTAGTGGGCTAGCGGGATCCAATGAGCAGTTCTTC. Its protein product is CASSGLAGSNEQFF.

This chain joins TRBV7-6 and TRBJ1-5, with D unclear. This CDR3 contains 15 residues. Per germline, CDR1 SGHVS and CDR2 FNYEAQ. Trimming pared 3 bases from V and 0 bases from J, leaving 9 bases between. The CDR3 region is CASSLRHNSNQPQHF. CDR3 DNA sequence: TGTGCCAGCAGCTTGAGACATAATAGCAATCAGCCCCAGCATTTT. Together with reference TRBV7-6 and TRBJ1-5, the CDR3 gives the full variable domain: GAGVSQSPRYKVTKRGQDVALRCDPISGHVSLYWYRQALGQGPEFLTYFNYEAQQDKSGLPNDRFSAERPEGSISTLTIQRTEQRDSAMYRCASSLRHNSNQPQHFGDGTRLSIL.

This chain uses TRBV28 with TRBJ2-1; 9 bases align to TRBD2. This CDR3 is 14 amino acids long. Per germline, CDR1 MDHEN and CDR2 SYDVKM. The J segment lost 7 bases and the V segment lost 2 bases, leaving 3 bases of the junction unmatched. This CDR3 reads CASSLAGGKNEQFF. CDR3 coding DNA: TGTGCCAGCAGTTTAGCGGGGGGGAAAAATGAGCAGTTCTTC.

The chain links TRBV5-1 to TRBJ1-5; the D is unclear. CDR3 size: 15 residues. V dropped 0 bases and J dropped 8 bases, with 15 bases sitting between them. Germline CDR1 SGHRS, CDR2 YFSETQ. The CDR3 nucleotides are TGCGCCAGCAGCTTGGGCAGTCCCCTGAATGAGCCCCAGCATTTT. Protein: CASSLGSPLNEPQHF.

The V call is TRBV6-1, the J call TRBJ1-2; a possible D gene is TRBD1 (6 bases). The CDR3 has 15 residues. Trimming removed 4 bases from V and 0 bases from J, with 12 bases in between. From germline, CDR1 is MNHNS and CDR2 SASEGT. DNA of the CDR3: TGTGCCAGCAGTGGGCGACAGGCCTCTAACTATGGCTACACCTTC. It specifies CASSGRQASNYGYTF.

The gene calls are TRBV18 and TRBJ2-5; D not resolved. CDR1 and CDR2 (germline): KGHSH, LQKENI. V dropped 2 bases and J dropped 0 bases, with 4 bases sitting between them. This CDR3 has 13 amino acids. For the CDR3, the DNA is TGTGCCAGCTCACCAGGGCACCAAGAGACCCAGTACTTC. It specifies CASSPGHQETQYF.

The chain links TRBV2 to TRBJ2-7; 14 bases are a match to TRBD2. Per the germline V gene, CDR1 is SNHLY and CDR2 is FYNNEI. The CDR3 length is 17 residues. The ends lost 4 bases at V and 1 base at J; junction bases unmatched: 6. CDR3 sequence: CASSGRTSGGTSYEQYF. DNA of the CDR3: TGTGCCAGCAGTGGAAGGACTAGCGGGGGGACATCCTACGAGCAGTACTTC. Variable domain in full (rest from reference TRBV2 and TRBJ2-7): EPEVTQTPSHQVTQMGQEVILRCVPISNHLYFYWYRQILGQKVEFLVSFYNNEISEKSEIFDDQFSVERPDGSNFTLKIRSTKLEDSAMYFCASSGRTSGGTSYEQYFGPGTRLTVT.

CDR3 DNA sequence: TGCGCCAGCAGCCAAGATGGAGGTGTATATTCACCCCTCCACTTT. Translated, it gives CASSQDGGVYSPLHF. The V call is TRBV4-1, the J call TRBJ1-6; no reliable D call. Trimming cost V 0 bases and J 8 bases, with 11 bases left between them. Per germline, CDR1 MGHRA and CDR2 YSYEKL. The CDR3 is made up of 15 amino acids.

The gene calls are TRBV27 and TRBJ2-5, with 10 bases lining up with TRBD2. In germline, CDR1 is MNHEY, CDR2 SMNVEV (reference sequence). This CDR3 is built from 13 residues. The trim removed 6 bases at V and 4 bases at J, leaving 2 bases unmatched. As DNA, the CDR3 is TGTGCCAGCAGGTCTAGCGGGGGAGAGACCCAGTACTTC. Translating gives CASRSSGGETQYF.

V usage is TRBV4-2 and J usage is TRBJ1-1; no clear D gene. Between the trimmed V and J ends, which lost 1 base and 3 bases, there was a span of 12 bases. This CDR3 contains 15 residues. CDR1 LGHNA and CDR2 YNFKEQ come from the germline V gene. CDR3 region: CASSQGPFGDTEAFF. CDR3 bases: TGTGCCAGCAGCCAAGGTCCTTTTGGAGACACTGAAGCTTTCTTT.

The chain uses TRBV5-1 and TRBJ1-1, with 7 bases that match TRBD1. Germline CDR1 reads SGHRS; CDR2 reads YFSETQ. This CDR3 comprises 14 residues. After removal of 3 bases from V and 1 base from J, the junction contained 3 bases not matched to a gene. The CDR3 sequence is CASSSRDRNTEAFF. CDR3 nucleotides: TGCGCCAGCAGCTCCCGGGACAGGAACACTGAAGCTTTCTTT.

This chain links TRBV4-1 with TRBJ2-7, with 9 bases identical to TRBD1. The CDR3 is 16 residues long. Germline V gene data show CDR1 as MGHRA and CDR2 as YSYEKL. The V gene end was trimmed by 4 bases and the J gene end by 2 bases; junction bases not matched to a gene: 9. CDR3 protein: CASSPPDRGSPYEQYF. The DNA for the CDR3 is TGCGCCAGCAGCCCTCCCGACAGGGGGTCCCCCTACGAGCAGTACTTC.

This chain joins TRBV5-1 and TRBJ1-2, with 10 bases lining up with TRBD1. Germline V lookup: CDR1 SGHRS, CDR2 YFSETQ. This CDR3 contains 12 residues. J was trimmed by 8 bases and V by 4 bases; bases with no gene match: 2. CDR3 bases: TGCGCCAGCAGCCTGGACAGGGGGGGCTACACCTTC. Protein product: CASSLDRGGYTF.

The J gene is TRBJ1-4, the V gene TRBV28; a possible D gene is TRBD1 (5 bases). Germline CDR1 MDHEN, CDR2 SYDVKM. The CDR3 is 15 amino acids. The ends were cut back, 5 bases at V and 8 bases at J, with 18 bases in the middle. The CDR3 nucleotides are TGTGCCAGCAGTCCCGGTGGAGGGGAGAGCGAAAAACTGTTTTTT. It yields the protein CASSPGGGESEKLFF.

This clone has only one observation. The V gene is TRBV7-9, the J gene TRBJ2-3; 9 bases fit TRBD2. Germline CDR1 and CDR2: SEHNR and FQNEAQ (reference sequence). V lost 5 bases and J lost 0; bases outside the gene matches: 3. CDR3 length equals 15 residues. For the CDR3, the DNA is TGTGCCAGCAGCCGTAGCGGGGGAAGCACAGATACGCAGTATTTT. Its protein product is CASSRSGGSTDTQYF.

This sequence joins TRBV18 and TRBJ1-2; no reliable D call. V was cut by 3 bases and J by 2 bases, with 7 bases left in between. This CDR3 is built from 13 residues. The germline V gene has CDR1 KGHSH and CDR2 LQKENI. CDR3 amino acids: CASSPDKNYGYTF. The CDR3 DNA reads as TGTGCCAGCTCACCCGACAAGAACTATGGCTACACCTTC.

The chain carries TRBV4-2 and TRBJ1-1; no reliable D call. The V and J ends lost 0 bases and 3 bases respectively, with 11 bases between them. The CDR3 extends over 15 amino acids. The germline V gene has CDR1 LGHNA and CDR2 YNFKEQ. The CDR3 region is CASSQDVASYTEAFF. CDR3 in DNA: TGTGCCAGCAGCCAAGATGTCGCCAGTTACACTGAAGCTTTCTTT.

This chain joins TRBV4-2 and TRBJ1-2; no firm D call. V was pared by 1 base and J by 4 bases, with 7 bases between. CDR1 and CDR2 from the germline V gene are LGHNA and YNFKEQ. The CDR3 is 13 amino acids. The CDR3 DNA sequence: TGTGCCAGCAGCCAAGGAGGAAGCTATGGCTACACCTTC. This sequence encodes CASSQGGSYGYTF.